This T cell receptor (beta chain) was observed in a study of control samples from healthy donors and cancer patients. Produced via immunoSEQ multiplex PCR; TCRdb's table is partial and in-frame only. In the table there are tens of thousands of clones, 85% to 90% of which are singletons. The CDR3 is 15 amino acids. After removal of 1 base from V and 1 base from J, the junction contained 2 bases not matched to a gene. The germline V gene has CDR1 LNHDA and CDR2 SQIVND (reference sequence). The count of this clone is one. The sequenced sample was blood. This chain links TRBV19 with TRBJ2-7; the match to TRBD2 covers 9 bases. The source is a woman aged 45-65 years in good health. CDR3 residues: CASSIGTSASYEQYF. The CDR3 bases are TGTGCCAGTAGTATAGGGACTAGCGCGTCCTACGAGCAGTACTTC.